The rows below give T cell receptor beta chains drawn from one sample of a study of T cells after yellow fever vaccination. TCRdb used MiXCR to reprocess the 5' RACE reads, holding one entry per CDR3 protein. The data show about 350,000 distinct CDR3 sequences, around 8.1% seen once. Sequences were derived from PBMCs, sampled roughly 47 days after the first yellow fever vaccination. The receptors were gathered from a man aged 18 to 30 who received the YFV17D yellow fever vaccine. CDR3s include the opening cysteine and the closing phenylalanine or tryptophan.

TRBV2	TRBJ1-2	CASSEEVGYTF
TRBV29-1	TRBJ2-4	CSVESPGNIQYF
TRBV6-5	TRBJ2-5	CASSYTNQGTQYF
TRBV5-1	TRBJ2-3	CASSFKLGPTDTQYF
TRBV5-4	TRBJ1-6	CASSLGAQGPSPLHF
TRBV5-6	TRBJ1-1	CASSLETGSGTEAFF
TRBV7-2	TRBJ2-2	CASSFLTGFGELFF
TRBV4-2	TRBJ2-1	CASSQDQAPFF
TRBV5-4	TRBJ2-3	CASEVRGASGDTQYF
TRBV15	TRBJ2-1	CATSSPLVGRDNEQFF
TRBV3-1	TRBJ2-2	CASMGGANTGELFF
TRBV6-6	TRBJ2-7	CASSGGGTYEQYF
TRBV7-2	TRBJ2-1	CASSGSGVQQFF
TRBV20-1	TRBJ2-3	CSARDPRTSTDTQYF
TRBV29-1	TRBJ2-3	CSVEAFSGGYTDTQYF
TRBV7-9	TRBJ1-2	CASGPLDSNYGYTF
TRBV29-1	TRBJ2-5	CSVGVGGGKETQYF
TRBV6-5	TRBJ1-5	CASSLQQEQPQHF
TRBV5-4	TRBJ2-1	CASSLDYNEQFF
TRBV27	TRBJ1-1	CASSPRGFFVSEAFF
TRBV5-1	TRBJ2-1	CASSLRDNHYNEQFF
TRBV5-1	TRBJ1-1	CASSLEFSGVGEAFF